The rows below give T cell receptor beta chains drawn from one sample of a study of vaccination effects on CD4 cells after COVID-19. Antigens of these TCRs are unknown. Repertoires were generated with immunoSEQ multiplex PCR, while TCRdb's copy carries only in-frame clones and drops some. The data contain approximately 45,000 clones, around 76% of them singletons. Here the sequenced sample was CD4+ T cells from PBMCs cultured without peptide, taken before COVID-19 vaccination. All receptors derive from a human donor who had a prior SARS-CoV-2 infection. Both conserved end residues are part of each CDR3. The D gene is left open where the match is weak. The size entry is marked missing in some rows and otherwise reads once, few, many or a size class.

V gene: TRBV5-4
D gene: TRBD1
J gene: TRBJ2-7
clone size: NA
CDR3 protein: CASSLRPRQGSFPYEQYF
CDR3 DNA: TGTGCCAGCAGCTTGCGTCCCAGACAGGGATCGTTTCCCTACGAGCAGTACTTC

V gene: TRBV27
D gene: NA
J gene: TRBJ2-3
clone size: NA
CDR3 protein: CASSLYLCRQEDTQYF
CDR3 DNA: TGTGCCAGCAGTTTATATTTGTGTAGGCAGGAAGATACGCAGTATTTT

V gene: TRBV4-2
D gene: TRBD1
J gene: TRBJ2-5
clone size: NA
CDR3 protein: CASSQRDRGYGETQYF
CDR3 DNA: TGTGCCAGCAGCCAACGAGACAGGGGTTATGGGGAGACCCAGTACTTC

V gene: TRBV23-1
D gene: TRBD2
J gene: TRBJ2-1
clone size: NA
CDR3 protein: CASSQSGGPGGSYNEQFF
CDR3 DNA: TGCGCCAGCAGTCAATCGGGAGGACCGGGGGGCTCCTACAATGAGCAGTTCTTC

V gene: TRBV9
D gene: NA
J gene: TRBJ2-1
clone size: NA
CDR3 protein: CASSVDSSYNEQFF
CDR3 DNA: TGTGCCAGCAGCGTTGATAGCTCCTACAATGAGCAGTTCTTC

V gene: TRBV5-6
D gene: TRBD2
J gene: TRBJ2-1
clone size: NA
CDR3 protein: CASSLARTSGRGNEQFF
CDR3 DNA: TGTGCCAGCAGCTTGGCCCGGACTAGCGGGAGGGGGAATGAGCAGTTCTTC

V gene: TRBV18
D gene: NA
J gene: TRBJ1-2
clone size: few
CDR3 protein: CASSPLSGNYGYTF
CDR3 DNA: TGTGCCAGCTCACCACTCTCGGGGAACTATGGCTACACCTTC

V gene: TRBV7-9
D gene: TRBD1
J gene: TRBJ2-7
clone size: NA
CDR3 protein: CASRSDRGSYEQYF
CDR3 DNA: TGTGCCAGCAGATCGGACAGGGGGTCCTACGAGCAGTACTTC

V gene: TRBV6-2/TRBV6-3
D gene: TRBD2
J gene: TRBJ2-3
clone size: NA
CDR3 protein: CASSFRTSGSGTDTQYF
CDR3 DNA: TGTGCCAGCAGTTTCAGGACTAGCGGGAGCGGCACAGATACGCAGTATTTT

V gene: TRBV7-2
D gene: TRBD2
J gene: TRBJ2-5
clone size: NA
CDR3 protein: CASSIRLAGSQETQYF
CDR3 DNA: TGTGCCAGCAGCATACGACTAGCGGGGAGCCAAGAGACCCAGTACTTC

V gene: TRBV4-1
D gene: NA
J gene: TRBJ1-2
clone size: few
CDR3 protein: CASSQPRSGYGYTF
CDR3 DNA: TGCGCCAGCAGCCAACCCCGGTCGGGCTATGGCTACACCTTC

V gene: TRBV14
D gene: NA
J gene: TRBJ2-7
clone size: few
CDR3 protein: CASSRGAGYSYEQYF
CDR3 DNA: TGTGCCAGCAGCCGAGGGGCAGGGTACTCCTACGAGCAGTACTTC

V gene: TRBV6-5
D gene: TRBD2
J gene: TRBJ2-5
clone size: NA
CDR3 protein: CASSSGGEGEETQYF
CDR3 DNA: TGTGCCAGCAGTTCGGGGGGGGAAGGGGAAGAGACCCAGTACTTC

V gene: TRBV11-1
D gene: NA
J gene: TRBJ2-1
clone size: NA
CDR3 protein: CASSFGGVYNEQFF
CDR3 DNA: TGTGCCAGCAGCTTTGGCGGGGTCTACAATGAGCAGTTCTTC

V gene: TRBV18
D gene: NA
J gene: TRBJ1-2
clone size: NA
CDR3 protein: CASSRPEDAGYTF
CDR3 DNA: TGTGCCAGCTCACGCCCAGAGGACGCGGGCTACACCTTC

V gene: TRBV5-1
D gene: NA
J gene: TRBJ2-2
clone size: NA
CDR3 protein: CASSQGFGVPGELFF
CDR3 DNA: TGCGCCAGCTCACAGGGATTCGGGGTCCCCGGGGAGCTGTTTTTT

V gene: TRBV12-5
D gene: NA
J gene: TRBJ1-4
clone size: NA
CDR3 protein: CASGKDLNEKLFF
CDR3 DNA: TGTGCTAGTGGAAAGGACCTGAATGAAAAACTGTTTTTT

V gene: TRBV11-3
D gene: NA
J gene: TRBJ2-1
clone size: NA
CDR3 protein: CASSLRTTLNEQFF
CDR3 DNA: TGTGCCAGCAGCTTAAGGACTACCCTCAATGAGCAGTTCTTC

V gene: TRBV27
D gene: NA
J gene: TRBJ2-7
clone size: NA
CDR3 protein: CASNHPTETYEQYF
CDR3 DNA: TGTGCCAGTAATCATCCTACAGAAACCTACGAGCAGTACTTC

V gene: TRBV12-5
D gene: NA
J gene: TRBJ1-2
clone size: NA
CDR3 protein: CASGFHQQDTNYGYTF
CDR3 DNA: TGTGCTAGTGGTTTCCACCAACAGGATACTAACTATGGCTACACCTTC

V gene: TRBV24-1
D gene: NA
J gene: TRBJ1-5
clone size: NA
CDR3 protein: CATSDTINGGINQPQHF
CDR3 DNA: TGTGCCACCAGTGACACCATCAACGGGGGTATCAATCAGCCCCAGCATTTT

V gene: TRBV6-9
D gene: TRBD2
J gene: TRBJ2-3
clone size: once
CDR3 protein: CASRTSGGALAHTDTQYF
CDR3 DNA: TGTGCCAGCAGGACTAGCGGGGGGGCGTTAGCTCACACAGATACGCAGTATTTT

V gene: TRBV5-1
D gene: NA
J gene: TRBJ2-1
clone size: NA
CDR3 protein: CASSQDRPDNEQFF
CDR3 DNA: TGCGCCAGCAGCCAAGACAGGCCAGACAATGAGCAGTTCTTC

V gene: TRBV6-5
D gene: NA
J gene: TRBJ1-1
clone size: NA
CDR3 protein: CASRNNRKASEAFF
CDR3 DNA: TGTGCCAGCAGAAATAACAGGAAAGCTTCAGAAGCTTTCTTT

V gene: TRBV11-2
D gene: NA
J gene: TRBJ2-4
clone size: NA
CDR3 protein: CASSLWPRMLRTAKNIQYF
CDR3 DNA: TGTGCCAGCAGCTTGTGGCCTAGAATGTTGAGAACAGCCAAAAACATTCAGTACTTC

V gene: TRBV2
D gene: NA
J gene: TRBJ2-7
clone size: NA
CDR3 protein: CASSESVRGGEQYF
CDR3 DNA: TGTGCCAGCAGTGAATCGGTGCGGGGCGGCGAGCAGTACTTC

V gene: TRBV11-2
D gene: NA
J gene: TRBJ2-7
clone size: NA
CDR3 protein: CASSNRDRQYEQYF
CDR3 DNA: TGTGCCAGCAGTAACCGGGACCGCCAGTACGAGCAGTACTTC

V gene: TRBV6-5
D gene: TRBD2
J gene: TRBJ2-1
clone size: NA
CDR3 protein: CASSYRSSGSYEQFF
CDR3 DNA: TGTGCCAGCAGTTACCGGTCTAGCGGGAGTTATGAGCAGTTCTTC

V gene: TRBV3-1/TRBV3-2
D gene: NA
J gene: TRBJ1-6
clone size: NA
CDR3 protein: CATARGPTNSPLHF
CDR3 DNA: TGTGCCACCGCAAGGGGACCGACAAATTCACCCCTCCACTTT